This TCR beta chain was captured by sequencing in a study of cytomegalovirus exposure and HLA in healthy donors. Germline lookup yields CDR1 SGDLS and CDR2 YYNGEE. The CDR3 totals 14 residues. Trimming stripped 1 base from V and 4 bases from J, with 8 bases between. It was with 60 Vbeta and 13 Jbeta primers that the PCR ran. Clones were sequenced by immunoSEQ multiplex PCR, and TCRdb holds only the in-frame ones, with some missing. The repertoire holds about 130,000 clones, with approximately 80% as singletons. The rearrangement joins TRBV9 to TRBJ2-2; a possible D gene is TRBD1 (6 bases). The origin of this receptor is a woman aged 40 to 50 in good health and CMV-seronegative. Sequencing input: PBMCs. CDR3 sequence: CASSVTGITGELFF. In DNA, the CDR3 is TGTGCCAGCAGCGTAACAGGGATCACCGGGGAGCTGTTTTTT.